What follows describes a single T cell receptor (beta chain). It lacks a known antigen. Qualities for individual bases were not recorded, and no much larger clone is one base off. The cohort consisted of approximately 690 healthy bone marrow donors. At the time of sampling, all cohort members were nominally healthy, though unrecorded immune exposures were likely present. The donor was CMV seronegative and belonged to the group of 350 to 400 seronegative cohort members. A peripheral blood sample was provided by each donor, and peripheral blood mononuclear cells were used for TCR beta sequencing. Genomic DNA extraction from the blood cell samples was performed with the Qiagen DNeasy Blood Extraction Kit. From the germline V gene, CDR1 is SGHRS and CDR2 is YFSETQ. The CDR3 runs 15 residues from the cysteine to the phenylalanine. The kept DNA is CDR3 alone, 45 bases in frame from the first base. V drops 7 bases and J drops 5 bases, leaving 20 bases in between.

Libraries were built with the immunoSEQ multiplex PCR assay. A mixture of 60 forward primers for TCR Vbeta segments and 13 reverse primers for TCR Jbeta segments was used in the multiplex PCR. Amplification of the CDR3 region of rearranged TCR beta genes was performed with a multiplex PCR assay on genomic DNA. Amplified TCR beta libraries were sequenced as 87-base-pair reads on the Illumina HiSeq System. As for how the authors treated the data: Across the 500 to 700 repertoires, a later analysis counted 78 million or so unique TCR beta chains, approximately 12 million of which were shared by at least two donors. Raw reads were error-corrected and collapsed into unique sequences with a nearest-neighbor algorithm that merged closely related sequences to remove PCR and sequencing errors. CDR3 sequences were aligned to IMGT reference sequences to assign V, D and J gene segments. Each retained sequence needed at least a six-nucleotide match to both a V gene segment and a J gene segment. A rearrangement was called productive if the CDR3 had no stop codons and remained in frame with V and J, and every other rearrangement was called non-productive. Following IMGT convention, CDR3 was defined as the stretch from the second conserved V-encoded cysteine to the conserved J-encoded phenylalanine. Sequences without an unambiguous match to a single V gene segment were excluded from the earlier analysis of 450 to 750 of the donors. In an earlier analysis of about 590 of the donors, a V segment was called functional when productive rearrangements were above 56.7%, and segregating when the standard deviation between donors exceeded 5%. A statistical classification framework was built for diagnosing cytomegalovirus status from the catalog of TCR beta chain sequences. In a later analysis, V and J genes were assigned by comparing TCR nucleotide sequences against IMGT/GENE-DB human TR gene sequences. The TCRdist pipeline was used in a later analysis to assign CDR3 sequences and most-parsimonious VDJ recombination scenarios. In a later analysis, each TCR beta chain was defined by its CDR3 amino acid sequence together with its V-gene family, and reads lacking a unique V-gene family were excluded. A later analysis removed over 500 highly shared, low-generation-probability nucleotide sequences to deal with suspected cross-contamination and a sequencing artifact. In a later analysis, a clonal expansion index for each public chain was calculated from normalized within-repertoire ranks of inferred template counts. In a later analysis, generation probabilities were computed using a VDJ recombination model fitted to out-of-frame rearrangements, and the results were checked against IGoR. Hypergeometric tests were used in a later analysis to score TCR-TCR, TCR-HLA and TCR-CMV co-occurrence, with a repertoire-size bias correction applied to the TCR pairs. To estimate false discovery rates, a later analysis permuted the HLA or CMV assignments 20 times. In a later analysis, co-occurring TCRs were grouped using DBSCAN, and TCRdist sequence similarity was added for clustering within HLA-allele-positive subsets. Repertoires with fewer than 30,000 or more than 120,000 public chains, plus five repertoires with anomalous nucleotide sharing, were excluded from co-occurrence clustering. Drawn from immuneACCESS, this table holds only the in-frame rearrangements with V and J called that TCRdb kept. Clones are partly lost; checked studies trace under half to an unresolved V gene and leave the rest unexplained. Clone size and the V and J calls come from that table; the DNA yielded D and trimming. Recorded for this sample are 120,000 to 150,000 clones; 82% of them occurred a single time. The ten largest account for more than 2.5% of the sample.

The data are from a study of cytomegalovirus exposure and HLA in healthy donors (dated 2017 in TCRdb). About the investigation overall: In an earlier analysis of some 610 of the donors, 250 to 300 Gb of sequence data and about 110 million unique TCR beta sequences from 180 million or so T cells were reported. In an earlier analysis of more than 550 of the donors, high-throughput TCR beta sequencing was used to judge whether each TCR beta V gene segment behaved as functional or pseudogenic. The study aimed to test whether signatures of past pathogen exposure could be identified by cataloging public T cell receptors. Among the roughly 400 genotyped donors, approximately 76% belonged to the genetic ancestry cluster associated with self-reported Caucasian donors. Typing coverage differed by locus: A, B, C, DRB1 and DQB1 were typed in roughly 620-630 donors, DQA1 in 522, DPA1 in 600 to 610, and DPB1 in approximately 450. A later genetic analysis used genome-wide SNP genotypes for about 60% of the 666 donors, treating that subset as a discovery cohort. In a later analysis, previously published TCR beta repertoires from about 640 donors were re-analyzed and high-resolution HLA genotyping was added so that TCR occurrence patterns could be studied. Donor age, sex, ethnicity and CMV serostatus were compiled alongside the repertoire data. The T cell repertoires of about 700 subjects were profiled by immunosequencing and related to cytomegalovirus serostatus. On average, about 200,000 unique TCR beta nucleotide sequences were sequenced per donor among several hundred genotyped donors of the cohort, with roughly 18% of those sequences being non-productive. Besides the first cohort of 666 subjects, a separate validation cohort made up of over 95 different subjects was used. Four to six DR-DQ haplotypes were handled as single units for association and clustering, since linkage in the cohort was strong. To predict cytomegalovirus infection status, the study brought together high-throughput TCR immunosequencing, statistical association of individual TCRs with disease status, and machine learning. The later analysis used no new phenotypic data to find candidate immune exposures, relying instead on TCR beta sequences and their occurrence across donors. An early release covering roughly 640 HLA-typed donors comprised about 320 gigabases of sequencing data and approximately 85 million unique TCR sequences. HLA typing included class I and class II loci at four-digit resolution. Every discovery cohort repertoire had been produced on one sequencing platform.

The investigation overall reported the following: Three of the identified cytomegalovirus-associated TCR beta chains were confirmed in vitro to be specific for cytomegalovirus antigens. The classifier was reported to diagnose cytomegalovirus status with high specificity and sensitivity in both the original cohort and the validation cohort. In a later analysis, over 15,000 TCR beta sequences were associated with specific HLA alleles at a false discovery rate of 0.05. The authors suggested that the approach could potentially be generalized to other disease states and immunological phenotypes. Linkage disequilibrium might explain the correlated functional status among segregating V segments, but an unknown experimental factor could not be excluded. Because the 87-base-pair reads could not distinguish some IMGT-functional V segments, including TRBV6-2 and TRBV6-3, those segments were excluded. According to a later analysis, TCR association rates differed among HLA loci, with DRB1 alleles showing the most associated TCRs and HLA-C alleles showing the fewest. In an earlier analysis of fewer than 750 of the donors, most TCR beta V segments were observed in productive rearrangements about 87% or about 30% of the time, broadly matching IMGT annotations. A further reported finding was that TCR beta sequences accurately predicted the HLA-A and HLA-B alleles for most subjects in the first cohort. A later genetic analysis associated a missense DCLRE1C variant with V-gene and J-gene trimming of TCR beta chains, and an independent cohort replicated the association. While some public TCRs were present in many individuals, most TCR sequences turned up only very rarely across donors. A later genetic analysis reported fewer N-insertions in productive TCRs among donors in an Asian-associated ancestry cluster than the roughly 620-donor mean. A total of roughly 160 TCR beta chains were listed by the study as associated with cytomegalovirus. Strong co-occurrence of HLA alleles, especially DR and DQ, made assigning TCR associations to individual alleles difficult. Roughly uniform sequencing depth across donors was assumed in presence/absence analyses, although this assumption may not hold. For the cohort, immune exposure information was limited to CMV serostatus. The earlier analysis of 587 of the donors excluded some 15 rarely observed V segments, including chromosome 9 orphons, because counts were too low. In this cohort, only TCR beta chains were sequenced, and detectable features were limited by the absence of alpha or paired-chain data. According to a later analysis, parvovirus B19, influenza, CMV and Epstein-Barr virus appeared linked to several top co-occurrence clusters. HLA typing was unavailable for some donors at each locus, so association tests used only the typed subset. According to a later analysis, most CMV-associated TCR beta chains appeared to be HLA-restricted, and the HLA associations seemed to be driven largely by CMV exposure. A cluster of highly shared sequence variants was judged likely to represent a technical artifact of the sequencing pipeline. A later analysis found that HLA-associated TCR beta chains were more clonally expanded and had lower generation probabilities than equally common non-associated chains.

The sample consisted of PBMCs. The receptor chain draws on TRBV5-1 and TRBJ2-3, with TRBD1 perhaps the D gene, on 6 matching bases. This sequence was found in a male donor in good health and CMV-seronegative. The CDR3 region has the sequence CASQQGSYFGDTQYF. The nucleotide sequence is TGCGCCAGCCAGCAGGGGAGTTACTTCGGAGATACGCAGTATTTT.